The TCR beta chain under discussion was sequenced for a study of shared clonotypes between healthy human individuals. The wider study: Each donor's CD4 naive and CD4 memory cells filled three plates apiece, CD8 naive two, and CD8 memory one.

A note on this clone: The antigen is unknown.

Study observations and caveats: In contrast to clonotypes shared by all four donors, non-shared clonotypes had lower generation probabilities.

TCRdb's copy holds only in-frame clones and misses some; the assay was immunoSEQ multiplex PCR. The sample includes fewer than 1 million clones, about 96% seen only once; the top ten take approximately 0.2%. Germline CDR1 is MGHRA and CDR2 is YSYEKL. The CDR3 runs 15 residues. The germline V and J ends were trimmed by 4 bases and 4 bases, with 17 bases remaining between them. Naive CD8 cells lacked CD45RO and underwent positive selection for CCR7, leaving out terminally differentiated effector memory CD45RA+ cells. The sample was naive CD8+ T cells sorted from blood. The source of this sequence is a man aged 25 to 40 in good health. J is TRBJ2-7 and V is TRBV4-1, with TRBD2 as a possible D gene (5 bases). DNA of the CDR3: TGCGCCAGCAGCCTCCGCCGGGAATGGGTTTACGAGCAGTACTTC. It is translated as CASSLRREWVYEQYF.